This T cell receptor (beta chain) was obtained from a study of read filtering for tumor transcriptome and immune sequencing. Study as a whole: Transcriptome libraries were built from DNase-treated RNA. Broader study findings: RNA-seq captured clonotypes less deeply and reliably than IR-seq. Without single-read clonotypes, shared clonotype proportions correlated more between IR-seq and RNA-seq.

The library was built from roughly 400 ng RNA with molecular barcoded adaptors for alpha/delta and beta/gamma chains. One entry per CDR3 protein results from TCRdb running MiXCR on the reads. The repertoire holds roughly 38,000 distinct CDR3 sequences, over 10% seen once, with about 32% in the top ten. The sample holds many counts of this clonotype. What it binds is not known. This sequence was found in a donor aged 40 or older with multiple myeloma. The sequenced material came from a population of CD138-negative cells sorted from bone marrow.

CDR3 bases: TGTGCCAGCAGTGGAGCGGACTACGAGCAGTACTTC. Residues: CASSGADYEQYF. The V gene is TRBV25-1, the J gene TRBJ2-7; weak D call: TRBD2 (5 bases). The CDR3 contains 12 residues. CDR1 and CDR2 from the germline V gene are MGHDK and SYGVNS. The V gene lost 4 bases and the J gene lost 3 bases, with 7 bases spanning the gap.